A selection of T cell receptor beta chains follows, all from one sample in a study of blood T cell repertoires in COVID-19. Produced via immunoSEQ multiplex PCR; TCRdb's table is partial and in-frame only. The table lists more than 300,000 clones, just over 90% of them singletons, with roughly 0.9% in the top ten. Source material: PBMCs or T cells enriched from blood (not recorded which). The receptors shown here come from a woman aged 40 to 50 who had been exposed to COVID-19. Each CDR3 is given with its conserved first and last residue. D genes are given only for firm matches. The size entry is marked missing in some rows and otherwise reads once, few, many or a size class.

CDR3nt	CDR3aa	d_gene	abundance	j_gene	v_gene
TGTGCCAGTAGTCTACCGGGACAGGGCCTCTATGGCTACACCTTC	CASSLPGQGLYGYTF	TRBD1	NA	TRBJ1-2	TRBV19
TGTGCCAGCAGTGATCAGGGAACGAACACTGAAGCTTTCTTT	CASSDQGTNTEAFF	NA	NA	TRBJ1-1	TRBV25-1
TGTGCCAGCTCACCACCGGGGACAGGGGGGCTCTATGGCTACACCTTC	CASSPPGTGGLYGYTF	TRBD1	NA	TRBJ1-2	TRBV18
TGTGCCAGCAGCTTAGAAATGGGACAGGGGTATCAGCCCCAGCATTTT	CASSLEMGQGYQPQHF	TRBD1	once	TRBJ1-5	TRBV7-8
TGTGCCAGCAGTTACTCGAAAGGACAGGGCTTGAACACTGAAGCTTTCTTT	CASSYSKGQGLNTEAFF	TRBD1	NA	TRBJ1-1	TRBV6-2/TRBV6-3
TGCGCCAGCAGCTTCTCTCCCGGGAGGGCAGGCAATGAGCAGTTCTTC	CASSFSPGRAGNEQFF	TRBD2	NA	TRBJ2-1	TRBV5-1
TGTGCCAGCAGTTACTCGGGGGGACGGCGGAATTCACCCCTCCACTTT	CASSYSGGRRNSPLHF	NA	NA	TRBJ1-6	TRBV6-5
TGTGCCAGCAGCCCGGCGCGGGGCGGGAACACTGAAGCTTTCTTT	CASSPARGGNTEAFF	NA	NA	TRBJ1-1	TRBV5-4
TGCGCCAGCAGACCTATAGGGGGGGACTACGGGGAGCTGTTTTTT	CASRPIGGDYGELFF	NA	NA	TRBJ2-2	TRBV5-1
TGTGCCAGCAGTGAAGCACGGACAGGGCGTATCTCTGGAAACACCATATATTTT	CASSEARTGRISGNTIYF	TRBD1	NA	TRBJ1-3	TRBV6-1
TGTGCCAGTAGTAATGAGTTCTTCTCTGGAAACACCATATATTTT	CASSNEFFSGNTIYF	NA	NA	TRBJ1-3	TRBV19
TGTGCCAGCAGTTGGCAGGGAATCTATGGCTACACCTTC	CASSWQGIYGYTF	NA	NA	TRBJ1-2	TRBV28
TGTGCCTGGAGTGCAGGACAGTATAATTCACCCCTCCACTTT	CAWSAGQYNSPLHF	NA	NA	TRBJ1-6	TRBV30
TGTGCCAGCAGCCACTCAACCCGGGGGGGTGAGGAGACCCAGTACTTC	CASSHSTRGGEETQYF	TRBD2	NA	TRBJ2-5	TRBV14
TGCGCCAGCAGTGAGGGGACAGGTAACTCTGGGGCCAACGTCCTGACTTTC	CASSEGTGNSGANVLTF	TRBD1	NA	TRBJ2-6	TRBV10-1
TGTGCCATCAGTAGCTTAACGGATGAGCAGTTCTTC	CAISSLTDEQFF	NA	NA	TRBJ2-1	TRBV10-3
TGCGCCAGCAGCTTCGCGGGTTTCTCCTACGAGCAGTACTTC	CASSFAGFSYEQYF	NA	NA	TRBJ2-7	TRBV5-1
TGTGCCAGTAGTAGAAAGACAGACTCTGGAAACACCATATATTTT	CASSRKTDSGNTIYF	NA	NA	TRBJ1-3	TRBV19
TGTGCCAGCAGCCACCGAGCGGGAGGCACAGATACGCAGTATTTT	CASSHRAGGTDTQYF	TRBD2	NA	TRBJ2-3	TRBV14
TGTGCCAGCAACCGGGACAGCGACTATGGCTACACCTTC	CASNRDSDYGYTF	TRBD1	NA	TRBJ1-2	TRBV2
TGTGCCAGCAGCCAAGTTCTAGGAAACACCATATATTTT	CASSQVLGNTIYF	NA	NA	TRBJ1-3	TRBV14
TGTGCCAGCAGGAAACAGGGTAACACTGAAGCTTTCTTT	CASRKQGNTEAFF	NA	NA	TRBJ1-1	TRBV12-3/TRBV12-4
TGCGCCAGCAGCTTTTCCGCCGGGACTAGCGGGAATGAGCAGTTCTTC	CASSFSAGTSGNEQFF	TRBD2	NA	TRBJ2-1	TRBV5-1
TGTGCTAGTGGTTTGACCCCAAAGGGGCGAGACCGTATTAGGACTGAAGCTTTCTTT	CASGLTPKGRDRIRTEAFF	NA	NA	TRBJ1-1	TRBV12-5
TGTGCCAGCAGGTCGACAGGGGAGGAGGGCTACACCTTC	CASRSTGEEGYTF	TRBD1	NA	TRBJ1-2	TRBV6-5
TGTGCCAGCAGTCCAGATTATGGGGCCAACGTCCTGACTTTC	CASSPDYGANVLTF	NA	NA	TRBJ2-6	TRBV27
TGTGCCACCTACAGGGACAGCTCTGGCTACACCTTC	CATYRDSSGYTF	TRBD1	NA	TRBJ1-2	TRBV24-1
TGTGCCACCAGTGATTCCTTCTCCTACGAGCAGTACTTC	CATSDSFSYEQYF	NA	NA	TRBJ2-7	TRBV24-1
TGTGCCAGCAGCTTAGTGCGAGGGACAGGGACTAATGAAAAACTGTTTTTT	CASSLVRGTGTNEKLFF	TRBD1	NA	TRBJ1-4	TRBV7-6
TGTGCCAGCAGTGAGAGTTTAGGGACTTCGGGAAACACCATATATTTT	CASSESLGTSGNTIYF	NA	NA	TRBJ1-3	TRBV25-1
TGTGCCAGCAGCCCGCAGGGGATTAACACTGAAGCTTTCTTT	CASSPQGINTEAFF	NA	NA	TRBJ1-1	TRBV3-1/TRBV3-2
TGTGCCATCTCCGGTCACACTGAAGCTTTCTTT	CAISGHTEAFF	NA	NA	TRBJ1-1	TRBV10-3
TGCGCCAGCAGCACGGGACAGGGGATTTTGGACACTGAAGCTTTCTTT	CASSTGQGILDTEAFF	TRBD1	NA	TRBJ1-1	TRBV5-1
TGTGCCAGCAGCCGCGGGGAAAGCAATCAGCCCCAGCATTTT	CASSRGESNQPQHF	NA	NA	TRBJ1-5	TRBV7-9
TGTGCCTGGAGAGCTTTTAACAGGGGTAGAGATTCACCCCTCCACTTT	CAWRAFNRGRDSPLHF	TRBD1	NA	TRBJ1-6	TRBV30
TGCAGTGCTAGTGATACCAGACAGGGGGCGTACAATGAGCAGTTCTTC	CSASDTRQGAYNEQFF	TRBD1	few	TRBJ2-1	TRBV20-1
TGTGCCAGCAGCCACTCGACAATCACTAATTCACCCCTCCACTTT	CASSHSTITNSPLHF	NA	NA	TRBJ1-6	TRBV6-5
TGTGCCACCAGAGACACCAACTATGGCTACACCTTC	CATRDTNYGYTF	NA	few	TRBJ1-2	TRBV24-1
TGTGCCAGCAGACCCGGGACTAGCGGGGGGGCCAGGAACTACGAGCAGTACTTC	CASRPGTSGGARNYEQYF	TRBD2	NA	TRBJ2-7	TRBV2
TGTGCCAGCAGTTCACCGGGACAGGCGTTTACCGTCATGAACACTGAAGCTTTCTTT	CASSSPGQAFTVMNTEAFF	TRBD1	NA	TRBJ1-1	TRBV11-3
TGTGCCTGGAGTGTACGGGGGAGACAGGGTAACTATGGCTACACCTTC	CAWSVRGRQGNYGYTF	TRBD1	NA	TRBJ1-2	TRBV30
TGTGCCAGCAGTCGCCTCGGGGGGGTTAGCAATCAGCCCCAGCATTTT	CASSRLGGVSNQPQHF	NA	NA	TRBJ1-5	TRBV7-6
TGCGCCAGCAGCTTGGCCGTGACTAGCGTCACCGGGGAGCTGTTTTTT	CASSLAVTSVTGELFF	TRBD2	NA	TRBJ2-2	TRBV5-1
TGTGCCAGCAGCTTAGGCGGGGCCCCGAATTCACCCCTCCACTTT	CASSLGGAPNSPLHF	NA	once	TRBJ1-6	TRBV7-8
TGTGCCAGCACCCTACCCAACGCGGCTTTCTTT	CASTLPNAAFF	NA	NA	TRBJ1-1	TRBV12-3/TRBV12-4
TGCGCCAGCAGCCGAGAGGGGGCGACTGAAGCTTTCTTT	CASSREGATEAFF	TRBD1	NA	TRBJ1-1	TRBV4-1
TGTGCCAGTAGTATAGGGGGGGGAGTCTACACCTTC	CASSIGGGVYTF	NA	NA	TRBJ1-2	TRBV19
TGTGCCAGCAGCCCCCTGTGGGGCGTCCATGAGCAGTTCTTC	CASSPLWGVHEQFF	NA	NA	TRBJ2-1	TRBV7-2
TGTGCCAGCAGCGTCCATGGGGGCCTTTGTGGCTACACCTTC	CASSVHGGLCGYTF	NA	NA	TRBJ1-2	TRBV9
TGCGCCAGCAGCTTGGGCGGGGGGAACACCGGGGAGCTGTTTTTT	CASSLGGGNTGELFF	TRBD2	NA	TRBJ2-2	TRBV5-1
TGTGCCAGCTCACCTACCCGGCCGACGGCAGGGGCCCTACGCAACTATGGCTACACCTTC	CASSPTRPTAGALRNYGYTF	NA	NA	TRBJ1-2	TRBV18
TGTGCCAGCAGCGTAGAAGGCGGGAGGGTCAGAAGGAATGAGCAGTTCTTC	CASSVEGGRVRRNEQFF	TRBD2	NA	TRBJ2-1	TRBV9
TGCGCCAGCAGCCAAGCGACAGGGTATACTGGCTACACCTTC	CASSQATGYTGYTF	TRBD1	NA	TRBJ1-2	TRBV4-3
TGTGCCTGGAACAGCGGGAGGGCGGGCTCCGGGGAGCTGTTTTTT	CAWNSGRAGSGELFF	TRBD2	NA	TRBJ2-2	TRBV30
TGTGCCTGGAGTGAAGCGTTGAACACTGAAGCTTTCTTT	CAWSEALNTEAFF	NA	NA	TRBJ1-1	TRBV30